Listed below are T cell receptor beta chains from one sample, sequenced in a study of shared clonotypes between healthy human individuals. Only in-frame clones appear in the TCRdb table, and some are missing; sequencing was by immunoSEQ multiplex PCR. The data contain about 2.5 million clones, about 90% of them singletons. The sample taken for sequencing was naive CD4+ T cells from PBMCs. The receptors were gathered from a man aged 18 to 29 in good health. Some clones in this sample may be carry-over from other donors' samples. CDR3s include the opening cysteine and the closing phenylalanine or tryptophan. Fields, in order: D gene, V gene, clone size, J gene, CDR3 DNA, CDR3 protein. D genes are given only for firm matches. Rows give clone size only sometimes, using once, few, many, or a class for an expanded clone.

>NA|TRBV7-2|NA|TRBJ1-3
TGTGCCAGCAGCCAGGGGATCTCTGGAAACACCATATATTTT
CASSQGISGNTIYF
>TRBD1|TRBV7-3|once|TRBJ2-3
TGTGCCAGCAGCTCGAACAGGGGTCCAGATACGCAGTATTTT
CASSSNRGPDTQYF
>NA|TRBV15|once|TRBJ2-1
TGTGCCACCAGGTCCCCGGTCTCCTACAATGAGCAGTTCTTC
CATRSPVSYNEQFF
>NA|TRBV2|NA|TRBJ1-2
TGTGCCAGCAGTGCGGGGGGCTGGGGTAACTATGGCTACACCTTC
CASSAGGWGNYGYTF
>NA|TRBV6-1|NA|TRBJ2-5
TGTGCCAGCACCCCGGGGTGGGCGTTAGAGACCCAGTACTTC
CASTPGWALETQYF
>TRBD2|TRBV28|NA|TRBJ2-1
TGTGCCAGCAGTTGGACTAGCGGGATACGTGAGCAGTTCTTC
CASSWTSGIREQFF
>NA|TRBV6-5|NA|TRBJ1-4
TGTGCCAGCAGTTACTCGTACCAATCCAATGAAAAACTGTTTTTT
CASSYSYQSNEKLFF
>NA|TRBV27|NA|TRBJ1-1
TGTGCCAGCAGTTTCTCCGACGGCGGGACTGAAGCTTTCTTT
CASSFSDGGTEAFF
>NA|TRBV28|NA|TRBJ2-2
TGTGCCAGCAGTTTTTTGTACGGGTTCACCGGGGAGCTGTTTTTT
CASSFLYGFTGELFF
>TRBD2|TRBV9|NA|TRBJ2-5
TGTGCCAGCAGCCCCCCCTGGAGCGGGAGTTGGGAGACCCAGTACTTC
CASSPPWSGSWETQYF
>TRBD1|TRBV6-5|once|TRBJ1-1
TGTGCCAGCGGCGACAGGGGATCCATAACTGAAGCTTTCTTT
CASGDRGSITEAFF
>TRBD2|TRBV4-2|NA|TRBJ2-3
TGTGCCAGCAGCCAAGAGTGGGAAAGCGGGAGGGCCGGCACAGATACGCAGTATTTT
CASSQEWESGRAGTDTQYF
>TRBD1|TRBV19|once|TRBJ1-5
TGTGCCAGTAGTATAGATCACAGGGGCTGGAGAAGCAATCAGCCCCAGCATTTT
CASSIDHRGWRSNQPQHF
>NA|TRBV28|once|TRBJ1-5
TGTGCCAGCAGTTCGGTTCAGCCCCAGCATTTT
CASSSVQPQHF
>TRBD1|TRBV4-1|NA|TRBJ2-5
TGCGCCAGCAGCACGGGACAGCAAGAGACCCAGTACTTC
CASSTGQQETQYF
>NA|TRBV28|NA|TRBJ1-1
TGTGCCAGCAGCTCTAGGACTGAAGCTTTCTTT
CASSSRTEAFF
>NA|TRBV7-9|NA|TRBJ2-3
TGTGCCAGCAGCTTAGTAAGCGGGAGCACAGATACGCAGTATTTT
CASSLVSGSTDTQYF
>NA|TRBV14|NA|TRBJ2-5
TGTGCCAGCAGCCAACTCTCCAGGGGAGGGATAGAGACCCAGTACTTC
CASSQLSRGGIETQYF
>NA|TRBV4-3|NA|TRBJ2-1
TGCGCCAGCAGCCAAGAGGGCGGCTCCTACAATGAGCAGTTCTTC
CASSQEGGSYNEQFF
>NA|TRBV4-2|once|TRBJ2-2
TGTGCCAGCAGCCAAGCCACAGCCGCGAACACCGGGGAGCTGTTTTTT
CASSQATAANTGELFF
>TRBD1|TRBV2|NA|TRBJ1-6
TGTGCCAGCAGTGAAACAGGGGTCCGTTCACCCCTCCACTTT
CASSETGVRSPLHF
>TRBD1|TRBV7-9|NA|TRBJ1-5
TGTGCCAGCAGCTTTGACAGGGCAAATCGGCCCCAGCATTTT
CASSFDRANRPQHF
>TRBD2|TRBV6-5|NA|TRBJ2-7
TGTGCCAGCAGGGGACTAGCGGGAGGGTCCTACGAGCAGTACTTC
CASRGLAGGSYEQYF
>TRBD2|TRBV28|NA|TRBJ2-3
TGTGCCAGCAGCACAAGACTAGCGGACAGCACAGATACGCAGTATTTT
CASSTRLADSTDTQYF
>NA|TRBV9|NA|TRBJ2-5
TGTGCCAGCAGCGTTTCAGACAGTGGGGAGACCCAGTACTTC
CASSVSDSGETQYF
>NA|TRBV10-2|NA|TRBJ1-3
TGCGCCAGCAGTGAGTTCCTCCGCGGGGGAAACACCATATATTTT
CASSEFLRGGNTIYF
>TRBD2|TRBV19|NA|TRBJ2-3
TGTGCCAGCCGAACTAGCGGGTTTGGGGATACGCAGTATTTT
CASRTSGFGDTQYF
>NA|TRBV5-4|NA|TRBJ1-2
TGTGCCAGCAGCTCCGGGACGGAGAGGGGCTATGGCTACACCTTC
CASSSGTERGYGYTF
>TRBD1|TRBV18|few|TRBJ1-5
TGTGCCAGCTCCCAGGGACAGTCAAGCAATCAGCCCCAGCATTTT
CASSQGQSSNQPQHF
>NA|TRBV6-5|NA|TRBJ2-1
TGTGCCAGCAGCTCTCGGGGTAATGAGCAGTTCTTC
CASSSRGNEQFF
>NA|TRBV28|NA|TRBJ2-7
TGTGCCAGCAGTTTGGGGCAGGGCATGGACTTC
CASSLGQGMDF
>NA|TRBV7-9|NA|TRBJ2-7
TGTGCCAGCAGCTCCCAATACGAGCAGTACTTC
CASSSQYEQYF
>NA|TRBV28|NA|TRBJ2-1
TGTGCCAGCAGTCTAACTAGCAGTGAGCAGTTCTTC
CASSLTSSEQFF
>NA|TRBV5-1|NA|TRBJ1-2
TGCGCCAGCAGCGACGGCCGGAAGGAGGGGTATGGCTACACCTTC
CASSDGRKEGYGYTF
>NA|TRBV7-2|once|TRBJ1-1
TGTGCCAGCAGCTTATCCGGGACAATGAACACTGAAGCTTTCTTT
CASSLSGTMNTEAFF
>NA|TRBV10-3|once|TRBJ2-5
TGTGCCATCAGCGACTCCGGGGATGCAGAAGAGACCCAGTACTTC
CAISDSGDAEETQYF
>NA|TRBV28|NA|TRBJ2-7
TGTGCCAGCAGTTTCTTACCCTGGTCCGAGCAGTACTTC
CASSFLPWSEQYF
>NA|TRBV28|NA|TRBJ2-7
TGTGCCAGCAGTCCCGCGCTAACCTACGAGCAGTACTTC
CASSPALTYEQYF
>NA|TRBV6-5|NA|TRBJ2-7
TGTGCCAGCAGTTACGGATCTCGGGCCCAGGGAGAGCAGTACTTC
CASSYGSRAQGEQYF
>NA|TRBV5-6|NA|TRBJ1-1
TGTGCCAGCAGCTTGAAAGAAAACACTGAAGCTTTCTTT
CASSLKENTEAFF
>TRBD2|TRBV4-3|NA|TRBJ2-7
TGCGCCAGCAGCCAAGACGGCGGGAGGGCCGGGGGGAACGAGCAGTACTTC
CASSQDGGRAGGNEQYF
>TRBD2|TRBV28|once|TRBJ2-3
TGTGCCAGCAGTTCGCTAGCGGTGAGCACAGATACGCAGTATTTT
CASSSLAVSTDTQYF
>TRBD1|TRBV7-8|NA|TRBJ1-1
TGTGCCAGCAGCTTGACAGGGGGGAACACTGAAGCTTTCTTT
CASSLTGGNTEAFF
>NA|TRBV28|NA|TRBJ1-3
TGTGCCAGCAAATCCCCACCAGGGACCCAACCTGGAAACACCATATATTTT
CASKSPPGTQPGNTIYF
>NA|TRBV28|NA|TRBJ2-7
TGTGCCAGCAGCAAGCCGGGACTCGCCATTTACGAGCAGTACTTC
CASSKPGLAIYEQYF
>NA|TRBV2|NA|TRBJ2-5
TGTGCCAGCAAAGGACCTGCCATGGGCGCCCAGTACTTC
CASKGPAMGAQYF
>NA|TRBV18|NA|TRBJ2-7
TGTGCCAGCTCACCGCAGAGTGGAGCGGGCGTAAAGTACCTTACCTACGAGCAGTACTTC
CASSPQSGAGVKYLTYEQYF
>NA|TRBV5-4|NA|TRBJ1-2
TGTGCCAGCAGCTTGGGGTCGGGCGGGGGTGGCTACACCTTC
CASSLGSGGGGYTF
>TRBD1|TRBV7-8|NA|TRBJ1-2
TGTGCCAGCAGCATCTACAGGGGGCCGTCCTTTAACTATGGCTACACCTTC
CASSIYRGPSFNYGYTF
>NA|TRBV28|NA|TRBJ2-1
TGTGCCAGCAGTGGTTGGGGCAGAAATTTCTACAATGAGCAGTTCTTC
CASSGWGRNFYNEQFF
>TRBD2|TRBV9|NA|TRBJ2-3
TGTGCCAGCAGCCCGCGGGGACTAGCGGGAGGAGGAGGCACAGATACGCAGTATTTT
CASSPRGLAGGGGTDTQYF
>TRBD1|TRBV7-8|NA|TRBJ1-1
TGTGCCAGCAGCTTAGACGGAAGGACAGGGGGTGAAGCTTTCTTT
CASSLDGRTGGEAFF
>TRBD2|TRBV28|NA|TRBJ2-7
TGTGCCAGCAGTTTGCGACCTAGCGGCGCCGTAGAGCAGTACTTC
CASSLRPSGAVEQYF